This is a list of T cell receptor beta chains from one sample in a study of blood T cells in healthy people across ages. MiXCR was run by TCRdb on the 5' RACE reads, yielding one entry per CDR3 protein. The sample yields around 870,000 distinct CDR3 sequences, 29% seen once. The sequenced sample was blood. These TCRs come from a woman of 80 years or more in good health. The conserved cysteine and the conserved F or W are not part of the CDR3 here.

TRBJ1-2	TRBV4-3	ASSQDLSYSGDT
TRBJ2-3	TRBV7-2	ASSLASSADTQY
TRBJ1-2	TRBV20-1	SARFSPNYGYT
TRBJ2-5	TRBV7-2	ASSLLAGETRY
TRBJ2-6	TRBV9	ASNVMGANVLT
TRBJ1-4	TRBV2	ASSAARDGEKLF
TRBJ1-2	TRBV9	ASSRITGSDGYT
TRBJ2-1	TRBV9	ASSVNNRGVGEQF
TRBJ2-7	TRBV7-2	ASSPGEGVLNYEQY
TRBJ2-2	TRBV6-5	ASSYRGRGAGELF
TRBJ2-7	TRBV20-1	SANLGTDYEQY
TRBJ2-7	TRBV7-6	ASSFANGYEQY
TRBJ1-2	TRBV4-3	ASSRDRVGYGYT
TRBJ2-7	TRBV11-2	ASSLGRSQGRYEQY
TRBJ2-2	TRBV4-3	ASQSERGGWTGELF
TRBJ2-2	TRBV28	ASSDQTSGVGELF
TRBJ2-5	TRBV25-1	ASSPAGQGTQY
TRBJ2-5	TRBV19	ATASSPTAGKETQY
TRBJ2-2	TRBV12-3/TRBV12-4	ASSLRQGAQPGSTGELF
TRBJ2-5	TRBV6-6	ASSYRASGGAQETQY
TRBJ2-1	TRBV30	AWRGTGGNYNEQF
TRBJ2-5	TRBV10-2	ASLGRERQETQY
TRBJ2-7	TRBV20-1	SATSGRYEQY
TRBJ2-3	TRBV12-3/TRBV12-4	ASSSGMSTDAQY
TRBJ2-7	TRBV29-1	SVIDPDRDRGAYEQY
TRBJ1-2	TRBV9	ASSVVGQDYGYT
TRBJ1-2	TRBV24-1	ATRPGTGGYT
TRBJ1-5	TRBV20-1	SASSGTGDQPQH
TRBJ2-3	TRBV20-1	SAGRDLTSTDTQY
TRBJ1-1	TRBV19	ASSTLSNDEAF
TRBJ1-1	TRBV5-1	ASSLNRGLNTEAF
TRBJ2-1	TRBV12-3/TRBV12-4	ASTPLAGNSYNEQF
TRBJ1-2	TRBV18	ASSPPARNGYT
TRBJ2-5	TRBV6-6	ASSFSEVETQY
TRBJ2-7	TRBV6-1	ASSEQVYEQY
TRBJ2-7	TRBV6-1	ASSQHSPGRGRGSYEQY
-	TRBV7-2	ASRRWETQY
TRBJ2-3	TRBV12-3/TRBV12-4	ASSSTAWGRDTQY
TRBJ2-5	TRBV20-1	GASRETQY
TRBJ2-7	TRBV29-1	SVETDRGAYEQY
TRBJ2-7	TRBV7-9	ASSSGQGLYEQY
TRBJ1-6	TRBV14	ASSPQGLSPLH
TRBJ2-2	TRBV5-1	ASSLDATNTGELF
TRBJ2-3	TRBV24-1	ATSGATVRREDTQY
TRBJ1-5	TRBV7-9	ASSFTGGFEPQH
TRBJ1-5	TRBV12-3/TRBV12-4	ATRPGQENQPQH
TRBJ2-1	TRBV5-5	ASSLEGQGAWDEQF
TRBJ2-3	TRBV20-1	SARAPQGSTDTQY
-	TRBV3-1	ASSFVGSYNEQY
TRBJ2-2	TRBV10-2	ASTLGALSAGELF
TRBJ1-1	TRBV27	ASYPTGSMNTEAF
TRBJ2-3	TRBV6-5	ASSYSYGIGTDTQY
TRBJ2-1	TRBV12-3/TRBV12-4	AGRQTGTRAETQF
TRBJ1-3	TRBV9	ASSVDPGNTIY
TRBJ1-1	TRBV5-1	ASSTGQGQANTEAF
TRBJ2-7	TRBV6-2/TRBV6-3	ASTEGRTLSYEQY
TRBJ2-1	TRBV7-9	ASSRYRERYNEQF
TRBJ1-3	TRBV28	ASSLQAAGNTIY
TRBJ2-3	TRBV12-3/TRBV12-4	ASESRGTDTQY